This entry describes one TCR beta chain. What antigen it recognizes has not been identified. No base quality values were provided; no much bigger clone lies one nucleotide off. The sample comes from a study of Ad26.COV2.S vaccination and SARS-CoV-2 variants (dated by TCRdb to 2020 to 2023). In the study overall: Vaccine-arm donors were drawn from COV1001, a multicentre, randomized, double-blind, placebo-controlled phase I-IIa trial of Ad26.COV2.S in healthy adults. Trial participants were randomized into five groups of five, in which low-dose or high-dose Ad26.COV2.S was given once or twice, or placebo was given on both occasions. Ad26.COV2.S was administered intramuscularly at a dose of 5x10^10 or 1x10^11 viral particles, either as one shot or as two shots given 56 days apart. Investigators remained blinded to trial group allocation during experiments and outcome assessment. A total of roughly 32 samples were included in the TCR-sequenced set, comprising around 19 Ad26.COV2.S vaccine recipients, 5 placebo recipients and 8 SARS-CoV-2 convalescent individuals. Sequencing of the TCRbeta repertoire served to evaluate the specificity and breadth of SARS-CoV-2-reactive T cell receptors following Ad26.COV2.S vaccination. Here is what the overall study found, with its caveats: Spike-specific TCR breadth was higher in Ad26.COV2.S recipients than in placebo recipients (P = 0.0014). The authors noted that total T cell responses may have been underestimated by the TCR breadth and depth analyses. The study was not powered for comparison of responses between vaccine doses or regimens. Comparable non-spike TCR breadth was observed between vaccine and placebo recipients, consistent with only spike being contained in the vaccine. After vaccination, substantial breadth of spike-specific CD8+ and CD4+ T cell responses was reported.

CDR1 and CDR2 are read off the germline V gene (reference sequence) as SGHNT and YYREEE. The CDR3 sequence holds 16 residues, the cysteine and phenylalanine included. The CDR3 DNA has 48 bases and is translated from base 1. V ends up 4 bases short and J 0 bases short, with an unmatched junction base count of 3. The treatment or condition tag for this specimen amounts to: around 19 received Ad26.COV2.S at low or high dose, single or two shots; about 5 received placebo; per-sample allocation not given. Repertoires of vaccine and placebo recipients were sequenced from samples taken on day 63 after the first injection. In Cohort 1b, 25 or so adults aged 18-55 years were enrolled at a single site in Boston, USA, between 29 July and 7 August 2020. As a vaccine, Ad26.COV2.S was a replication-incompetent adenovirus type 26 vector that expressed a prefusion-stabilized SARS-CoV-2 spike protein derived from the original Wuhan strain.

The immunoSEQ Assay was used to sequence TCRbeta CDR3 regions. After extraction, genomic DNA underwent amplification by bias-controlled multiplex PCR, followed by high-throughput sequencing. The paper's data handling went like this. To quantify the absolute abundance of every unique TCRbeta CDR3 region, sequences were collapsed and filtered. T cell fraction was estimated by normalization of TCRbeta template counts to usable DNA, with usable DNA being measured through amplification of reference genes present in all nucleated cells. Repertoire TCRs were annotated as SARS-CoV-2-specific when V gene, CDR3 amino acid sequence and J gene were exactly matched to a known reactive TCR set. MIRA supplied the reference SARS-CoV-2 TCR set, which was filtered for enrichment in COVID-19-positive ImmuneCODE repertoires so that public or cross-reactive TCRs were removed. Based on the MIRA antigens, annotated TCRs were further analysed at the level of specific ORF or position within ORF. Breadth was defined as the number of annotated unique rearrangements divided by the total number of unique productive rearrangements, and depth was defined as the summed frequency of the annotated unique rearrangements. Two-sided Wilcoxon rank-sum tests were applied when comparing TCR breadth between groups. TCRdb mirrors the immuneACCESS table, restricted to in-frame sequences. Some clones are absent from its copies; in checked studies, under half trace to an unresolved V gene, and the reason for the others is unknown. V and J calls and clone size are copied from that table; D and trimming were computed from the DNA. For this sample there are about 330,000 clones; about 90% appear just once. The ten top clones hold about 5.4% of the sample.

The chain was built from TRBV5-4 and TRBJ2-6; a stretch of 8 junction bases matches TRBD1. The source was peripheral blood, collected in a trial of Ad26.COV2.S vaccine versus placebo. This TCR was sampled from a person aged 18-65 years who received the Ad26.COV2.S COVID-19 vaccine or a placebo. The DNA sequence follows: TGTGCCAGCAGCCCGGGGACAGGCTCTGGGGCCAACGTCCTGACTTTC. This is translated as CASSPGTGSGANVLTF.